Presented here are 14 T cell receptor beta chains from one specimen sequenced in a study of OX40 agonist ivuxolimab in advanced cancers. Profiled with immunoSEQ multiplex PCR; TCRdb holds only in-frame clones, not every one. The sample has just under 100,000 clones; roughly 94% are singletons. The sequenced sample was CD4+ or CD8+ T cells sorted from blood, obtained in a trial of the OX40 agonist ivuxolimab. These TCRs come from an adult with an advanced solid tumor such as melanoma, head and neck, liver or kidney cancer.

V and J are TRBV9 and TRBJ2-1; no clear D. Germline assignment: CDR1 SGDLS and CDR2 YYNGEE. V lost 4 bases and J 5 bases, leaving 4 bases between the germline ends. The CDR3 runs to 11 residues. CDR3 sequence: CASSWDNEQFF. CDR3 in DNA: TGTGCCAGCAGCTGGGACAATGAGCAGTTCTTC.

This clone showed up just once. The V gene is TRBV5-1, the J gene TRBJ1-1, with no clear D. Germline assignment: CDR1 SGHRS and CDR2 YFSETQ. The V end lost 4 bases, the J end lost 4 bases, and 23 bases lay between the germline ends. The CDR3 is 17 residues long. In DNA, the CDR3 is TGCGCCAGCAGCCGAAGACCCCTGGCGGTTGGGAGCACTGAAGCTTTCTTT. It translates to CASSRRPLAVGSTEAFF.

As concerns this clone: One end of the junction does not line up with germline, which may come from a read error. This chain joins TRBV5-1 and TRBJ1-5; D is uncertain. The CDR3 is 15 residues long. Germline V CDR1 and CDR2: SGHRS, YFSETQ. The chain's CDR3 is CAGRPSPGEGQPQHF. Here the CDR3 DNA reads TGCGCCGGCAGACCATCACCGGGAGAGGGACAGCCCCAGCATTTT.

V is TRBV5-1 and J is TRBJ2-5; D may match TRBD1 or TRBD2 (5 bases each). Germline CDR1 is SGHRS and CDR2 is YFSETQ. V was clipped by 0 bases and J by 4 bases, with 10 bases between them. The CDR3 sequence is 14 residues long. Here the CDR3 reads CASSLAGQGETQYF. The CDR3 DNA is TGCGCCAGCAGCTTGGCGGGGCAGGGAGAGACCCAGTACTTC.

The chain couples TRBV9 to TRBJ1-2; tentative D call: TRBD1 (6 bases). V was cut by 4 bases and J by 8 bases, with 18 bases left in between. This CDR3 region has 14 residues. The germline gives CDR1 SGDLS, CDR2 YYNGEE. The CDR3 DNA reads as TGTGCCAGCAGCTTCCCCGGGGAGAGGGGGGGCTACACCTTC. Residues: CASSFPGERGGYTF.

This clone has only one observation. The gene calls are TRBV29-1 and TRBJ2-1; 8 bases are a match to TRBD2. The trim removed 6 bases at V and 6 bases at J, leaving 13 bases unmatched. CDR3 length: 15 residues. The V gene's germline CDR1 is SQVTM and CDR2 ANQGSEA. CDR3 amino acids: CSVITGSGSGNEQFF. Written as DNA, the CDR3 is TGCAGCGTAATCACGGGAAGCGGGAGTGGCAATGAGCAGTTCTTC.

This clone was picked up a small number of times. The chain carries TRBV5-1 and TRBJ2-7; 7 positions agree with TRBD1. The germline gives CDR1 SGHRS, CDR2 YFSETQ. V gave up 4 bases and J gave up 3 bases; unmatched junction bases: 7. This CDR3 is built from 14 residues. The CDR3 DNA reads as TGCGCCAGCAGCGCGCAGACAGGGATCTACGAGCAGTACTTC. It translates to CASSAQTGIYEQYF.

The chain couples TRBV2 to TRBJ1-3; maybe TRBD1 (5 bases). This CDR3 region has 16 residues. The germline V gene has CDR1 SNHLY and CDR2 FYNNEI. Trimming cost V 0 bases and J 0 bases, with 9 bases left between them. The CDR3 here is CASSEAGAPSGNTIYF. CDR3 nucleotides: TGTGCCAGCAGTGAAGCTGGGGCTCCCTCTGGAAACACCATATATTTT.

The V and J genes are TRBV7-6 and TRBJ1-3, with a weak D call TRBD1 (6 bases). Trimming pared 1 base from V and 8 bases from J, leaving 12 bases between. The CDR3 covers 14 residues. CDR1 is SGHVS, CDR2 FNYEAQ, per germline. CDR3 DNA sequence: TGTGCCAGCAGCTTAGGCAGGGGAGAAGACACCATATATTTT. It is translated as CASSLGRGEDTIYF. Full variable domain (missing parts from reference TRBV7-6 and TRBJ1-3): GAGVSQSPRYKVTKRGQDVALRCDPISGHVSLYWYRQALGQGPEFLTYFNYEAQQDKSGLPNDRFSAERPEGSISTLTIQRTEQRDSAMYRCASSLGRGEDTIYFGEGSWLTVV.

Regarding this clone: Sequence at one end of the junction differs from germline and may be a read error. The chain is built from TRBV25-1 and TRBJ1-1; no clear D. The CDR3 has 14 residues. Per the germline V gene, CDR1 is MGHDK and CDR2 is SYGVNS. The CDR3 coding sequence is TGTGCCAGCAGCGACCTCAGGCGTGACACTGAAGCTTCCTTT. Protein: CASSDLRRDTEASF.

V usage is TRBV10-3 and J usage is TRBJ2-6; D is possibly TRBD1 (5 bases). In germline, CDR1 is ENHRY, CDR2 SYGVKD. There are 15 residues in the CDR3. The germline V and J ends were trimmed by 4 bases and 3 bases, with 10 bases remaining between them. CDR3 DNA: TGTGCCATCAGTGGGGGAACAGGTGGGGCCAACGTCCTGACTTTC. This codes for CAISGGTGGANVLTF.

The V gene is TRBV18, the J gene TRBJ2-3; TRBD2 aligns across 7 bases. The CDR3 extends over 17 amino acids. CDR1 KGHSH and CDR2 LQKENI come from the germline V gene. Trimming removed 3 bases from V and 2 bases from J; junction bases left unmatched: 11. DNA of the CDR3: TGTGCCAGCTCACCCTTCCAGCGGGATCAACCCACAGATACGCAGTATTTT. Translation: CASSPFQRDQPTDTQYF.

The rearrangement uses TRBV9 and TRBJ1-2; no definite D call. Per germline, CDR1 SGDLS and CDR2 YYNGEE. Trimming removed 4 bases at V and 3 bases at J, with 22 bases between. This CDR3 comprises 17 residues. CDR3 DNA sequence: TGTGCCAGCAGCCCTCAAATGAGGGAATCCGCTCACTATGGCTACACCTTC. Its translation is CASSPQMRESAHYGYTF.

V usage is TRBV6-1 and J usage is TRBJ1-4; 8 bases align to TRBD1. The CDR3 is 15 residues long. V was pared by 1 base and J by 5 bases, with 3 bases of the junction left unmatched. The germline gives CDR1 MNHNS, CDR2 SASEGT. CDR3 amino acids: CASSEGQGRNEKLFF. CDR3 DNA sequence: TGTGCCAGCAGTGAAGGACAGGGGCGAAATGAAAAACTGTTTTTT.